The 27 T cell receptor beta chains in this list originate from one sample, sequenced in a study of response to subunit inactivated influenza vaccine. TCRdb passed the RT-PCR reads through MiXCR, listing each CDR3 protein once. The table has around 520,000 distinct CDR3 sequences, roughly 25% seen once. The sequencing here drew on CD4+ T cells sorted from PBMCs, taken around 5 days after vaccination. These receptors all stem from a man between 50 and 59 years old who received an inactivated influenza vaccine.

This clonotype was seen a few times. CDR3 sequence: CASSQEGGAPSNYRDTQYF. The CDR3 DNA is TGTGCCAGCAGCCAAGAGGGGGGTGCACCGTCAAACTACAGAGATACGCAGTATTTT. The rearrangement uses TRBV4-2 and TRBJ2-3, with D tentatively TRBD2 (6 bases). Germline V gene data show CDR1 as LGHNA and CDR2 as YNFKEQ. The CDR3 is 19 amino acids. V gave up 0 bases and J gave up 5 bases, with 24 bases separating them.

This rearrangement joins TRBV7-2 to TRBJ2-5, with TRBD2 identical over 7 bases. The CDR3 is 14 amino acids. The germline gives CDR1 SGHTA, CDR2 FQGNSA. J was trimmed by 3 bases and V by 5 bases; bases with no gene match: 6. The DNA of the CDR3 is TGTGCCAGCAGCGTCTGGGGACTAAAAGAGACCCAGTACTTC. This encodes CASSVWGLKETQYF.

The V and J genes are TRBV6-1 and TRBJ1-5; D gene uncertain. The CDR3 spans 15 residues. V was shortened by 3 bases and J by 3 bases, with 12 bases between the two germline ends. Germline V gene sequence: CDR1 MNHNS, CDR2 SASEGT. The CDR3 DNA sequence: TGTGCCAGCAGTGACGGTAACACCGCCAATCAGCCCCAGCATTTT. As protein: CASSDGNTANQPQHF.

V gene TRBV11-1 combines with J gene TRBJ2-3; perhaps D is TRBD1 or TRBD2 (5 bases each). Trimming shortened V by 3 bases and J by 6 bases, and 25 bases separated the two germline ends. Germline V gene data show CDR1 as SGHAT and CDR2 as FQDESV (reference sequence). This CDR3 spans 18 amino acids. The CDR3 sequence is CASSFHPSRGNGVDTQYF. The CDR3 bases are TGTGCCAGCAGCTTTCACCCGAGTCGGGGCAACGGAGTGGATACGCAGTATTTT.

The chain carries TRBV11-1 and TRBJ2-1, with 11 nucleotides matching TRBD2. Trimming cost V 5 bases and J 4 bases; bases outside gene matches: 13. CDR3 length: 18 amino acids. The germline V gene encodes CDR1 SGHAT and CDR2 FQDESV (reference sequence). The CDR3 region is CASSPRGLAGGTYNEQFF. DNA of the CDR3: TGTGCCAGCAGCCCCCGCGGGCTAGCGGGAGGAACTTACAATGAGCAGTTCTTC.

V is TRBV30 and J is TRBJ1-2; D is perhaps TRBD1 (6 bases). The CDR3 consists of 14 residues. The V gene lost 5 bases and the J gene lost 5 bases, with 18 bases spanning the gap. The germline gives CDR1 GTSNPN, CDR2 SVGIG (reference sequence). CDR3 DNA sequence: TGTGCCTGGCGACAGGAAGGGAACAGATATGGCTACACCTTC. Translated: CAWRQEGNRYGYTF.

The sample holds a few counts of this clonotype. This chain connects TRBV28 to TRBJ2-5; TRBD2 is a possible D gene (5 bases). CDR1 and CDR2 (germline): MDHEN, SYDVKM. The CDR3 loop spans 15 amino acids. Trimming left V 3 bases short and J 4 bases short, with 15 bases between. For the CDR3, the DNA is TGTGCCAGCAGTTTCTCGGGGAGACCCTTAGAGACCCAGTACTTC. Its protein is CASSFSGRPLETQYF.

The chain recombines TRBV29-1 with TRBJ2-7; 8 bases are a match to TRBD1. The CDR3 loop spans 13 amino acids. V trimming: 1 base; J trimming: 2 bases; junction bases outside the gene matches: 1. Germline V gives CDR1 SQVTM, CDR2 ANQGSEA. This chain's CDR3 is CSVEVQGAYEQYF. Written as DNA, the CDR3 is TGCAGCGTTGAAGTACAGGGGGCCTACGAGCAGTACTTC.

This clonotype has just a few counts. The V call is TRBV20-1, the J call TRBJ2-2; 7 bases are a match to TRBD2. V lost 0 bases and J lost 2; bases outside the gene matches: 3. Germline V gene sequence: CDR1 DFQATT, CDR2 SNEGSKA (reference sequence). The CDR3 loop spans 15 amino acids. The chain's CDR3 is CSAREASGNTGELFF. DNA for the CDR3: TGCAGTGCTAGAGAGGCTAGCGGAAACACCGGGGAGCTGTTTTTT.

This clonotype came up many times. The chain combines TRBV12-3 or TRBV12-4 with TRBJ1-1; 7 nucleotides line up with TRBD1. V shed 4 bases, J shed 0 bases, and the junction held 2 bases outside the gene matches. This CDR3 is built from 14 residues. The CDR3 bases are TGTGCCAGCAGTTGGGACAGCATGAACACTGAAGCTTTCTTT. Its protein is CASSWDSMNTEAFF.

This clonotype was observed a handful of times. CDR3 sequence (DNA): TGCAGCGCTGAGACAAGGGACCGCGGCGCCTCAGCGGTCCACTTT. This sequence encodes CSAETRDRGASAVHF. The chain combines TRBV29-1 with TRBJ1-6, with D possibly matching TRBD1 (5 bases). V lost 7 bases to trimming and J lost 17 bases, with 30 bases between them. CDR1 SQVTM and CDR2 ANQGSEA come from the germline V gene. The CDR3 runs to 15 residues.

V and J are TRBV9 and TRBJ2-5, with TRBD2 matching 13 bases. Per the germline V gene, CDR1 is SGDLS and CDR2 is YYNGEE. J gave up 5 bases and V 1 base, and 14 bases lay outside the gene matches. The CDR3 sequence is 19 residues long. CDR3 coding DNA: TGTGCCAGCAGCGTAACAACGGGACTAGCGGGAAGGAAGGCTGAGACCCAGTACTTC. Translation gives CASSVTTGLAGRKAETQYF.

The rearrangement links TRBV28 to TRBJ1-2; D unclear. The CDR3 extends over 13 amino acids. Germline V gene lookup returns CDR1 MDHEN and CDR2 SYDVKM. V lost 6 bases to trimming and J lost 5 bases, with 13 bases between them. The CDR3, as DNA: TGTGCCAGCAGGGAGGAGTCATGGTATGGCTACACCTTC. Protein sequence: CASREESWYGYTF.

DNA of the CDR3: TGCGCCAGCAGCGATAGACAGGAAGCTTTCTTT. Translated: CASSDRQEAFF. The chain links TRBV4-3 to TRBJ1-1; D possibly corresponds to TRBD1 (5 bases). The germline gives CDR1 LGHNA, CDR2 YSLEER. The CDR3 has 11 residues. V was clipped by 5 bases and J by 8 bases, with 9 bases between them.

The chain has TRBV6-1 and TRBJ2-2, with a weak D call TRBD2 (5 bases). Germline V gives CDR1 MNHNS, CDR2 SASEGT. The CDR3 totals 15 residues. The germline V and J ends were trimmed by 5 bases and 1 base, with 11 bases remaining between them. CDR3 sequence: CASSRTSRNTGELFF. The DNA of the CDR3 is TGTGCCAGCAGTCGAACTAGTCGGAACACCGGGGAGCTGTTTTTT.

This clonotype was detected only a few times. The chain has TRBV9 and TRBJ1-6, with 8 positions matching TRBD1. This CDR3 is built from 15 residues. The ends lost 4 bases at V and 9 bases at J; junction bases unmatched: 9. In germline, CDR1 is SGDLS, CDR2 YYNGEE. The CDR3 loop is CASSPQQGVVSPLHF. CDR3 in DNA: TGTGCCAGCAGCCCTCAACAGGGGGTTGTTTCACCCCTCCACTTT. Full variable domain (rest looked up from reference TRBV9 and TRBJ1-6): DSGVTQTPKHLITATGQRVTLRCSPRSGDLSVYWYQQSLDQGLQFLIQYYNGEERAKGNILERFSAQQFPDLHSELNLSSLELGDSALYFCASSPQQGVVSPLHFGNGTRLTVT.

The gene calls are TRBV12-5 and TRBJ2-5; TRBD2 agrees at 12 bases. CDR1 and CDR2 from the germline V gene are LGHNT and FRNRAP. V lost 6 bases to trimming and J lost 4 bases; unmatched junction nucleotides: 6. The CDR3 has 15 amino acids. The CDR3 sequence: CASGLGLAGTETQYF. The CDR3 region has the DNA TGTGCTAGTGGCCTCGGACTAGCGGGAACAGAGACCCAGTACTTC. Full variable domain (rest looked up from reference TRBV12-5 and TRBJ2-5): DARVTQTPRHKVTEMGQEVTMRCQPILGHNTVFWYRQTMMQGLELLAYFRNRAPLDDSGMPKDRFSAEMPDATLATLKIQPSEPRDSAVYFCASGLGLAGTETQYFGPGTRLLVL.

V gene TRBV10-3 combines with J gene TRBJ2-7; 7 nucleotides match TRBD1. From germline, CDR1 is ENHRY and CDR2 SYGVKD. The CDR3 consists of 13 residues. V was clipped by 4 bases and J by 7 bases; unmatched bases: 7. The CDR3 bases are TGTGCCATCAGTGGGAAGGGGGCGCAGGAGCAGTACTTC. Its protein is CAISGKGAQEQYF.

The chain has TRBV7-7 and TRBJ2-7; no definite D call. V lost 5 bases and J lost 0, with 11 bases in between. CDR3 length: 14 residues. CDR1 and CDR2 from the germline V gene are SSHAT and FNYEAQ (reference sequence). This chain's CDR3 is CASSQEQSSYEQYF. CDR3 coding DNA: TGTGCCAGCAGCCAGGAACAGAGCTCCTACGAGCAGTACTTC.

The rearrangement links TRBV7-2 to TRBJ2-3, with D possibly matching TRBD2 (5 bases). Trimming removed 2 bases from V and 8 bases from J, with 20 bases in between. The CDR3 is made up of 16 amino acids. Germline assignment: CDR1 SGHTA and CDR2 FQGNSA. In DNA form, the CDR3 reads TGTGCCAGCAGCTTACCACCCTCCGGACTCCCGCCTACGCAGTATTTT. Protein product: CASSLPPSGLPPTQYF.

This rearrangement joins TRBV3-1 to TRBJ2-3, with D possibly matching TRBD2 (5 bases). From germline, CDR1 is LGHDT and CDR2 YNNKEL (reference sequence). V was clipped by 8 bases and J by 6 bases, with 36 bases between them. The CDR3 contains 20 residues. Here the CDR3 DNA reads TGTGCCAGCTCCAAGCAGGTACCAGCGGAGAAAACTACCCACATTGATACGCAGTATTTT. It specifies CASSKQVPAEKTTHIDTQYF.

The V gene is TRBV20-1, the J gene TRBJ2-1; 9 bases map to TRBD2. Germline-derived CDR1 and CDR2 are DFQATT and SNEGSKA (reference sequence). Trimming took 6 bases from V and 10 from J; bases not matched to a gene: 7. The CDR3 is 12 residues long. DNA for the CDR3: TGCAGTGCAAGTAGCGGGGGTTGGGAGCAGTTCTTC. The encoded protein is CSASSGGWEQFF.

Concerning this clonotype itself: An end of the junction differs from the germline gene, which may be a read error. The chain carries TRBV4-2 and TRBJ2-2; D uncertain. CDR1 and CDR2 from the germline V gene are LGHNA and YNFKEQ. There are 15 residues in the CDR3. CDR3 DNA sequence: TGTGCCAGGAGCCATGGTGATTCGAACACCGGGGAGCTGTTTTTT. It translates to CARSHGDSNTGELFF.

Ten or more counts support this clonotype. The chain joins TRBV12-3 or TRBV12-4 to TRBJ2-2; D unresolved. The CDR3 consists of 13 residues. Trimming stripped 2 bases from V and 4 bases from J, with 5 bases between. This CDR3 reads CASSLSTTGELFF. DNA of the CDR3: TGTGCCAGCAGTTTAAGCACCACCGGGGAGCTGTTTTTT.

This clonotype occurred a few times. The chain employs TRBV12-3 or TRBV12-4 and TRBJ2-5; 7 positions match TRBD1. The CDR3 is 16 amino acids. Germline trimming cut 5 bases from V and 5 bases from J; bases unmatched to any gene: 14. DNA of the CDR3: TGTGCCAGCAGTGTGAAGGGACAGAACCTAGGGGAGACCCAGTACTTC. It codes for CASSVKGQNLGETQYF.

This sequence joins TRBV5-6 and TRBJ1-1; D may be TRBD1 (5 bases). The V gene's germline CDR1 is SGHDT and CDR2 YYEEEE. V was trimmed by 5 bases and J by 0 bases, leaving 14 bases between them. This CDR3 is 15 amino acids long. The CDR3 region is CASSAKGLMNTEAFF. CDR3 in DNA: TGTGCCAGCAGTGCTAAGGGGTTAATGAACACTGAAGCTTTCTTT.

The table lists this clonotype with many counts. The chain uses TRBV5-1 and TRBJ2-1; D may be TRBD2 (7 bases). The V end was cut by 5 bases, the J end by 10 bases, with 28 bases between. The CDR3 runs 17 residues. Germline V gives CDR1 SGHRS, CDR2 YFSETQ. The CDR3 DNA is TGCGCCAGCAGACAGAACTTAGCGGGCAACAGGAGGGGGGAGCAGTTCTTC. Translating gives CASRQNLAGNRRGEQFF.